This T cell receptor beta chain was retrieved from a study of response to subunit inactivated influenza vaccine. Study-wide results and limits: Authors suggested each seasonal influenza vaccination recruits few new T cells.

This clonotype was counted at least ten times. Its antigen remains unknown. Each CDR3 protein is one row after TCRdb ran MiXCR on the RT-PCR reads. The sample consists of approximately 530,000 distinct CDR3 sequences, 7.5% to 8.5% of them appearing once. This CDR3 comprises 14 residues. The germline gives CDR1 SEHNR, CDR2 FQNEAQ (reference sequence). Trimming took off 4 bases at V and 7 bases at J, with 13 bases between the two ends. The receptor comes from a man between 50 and 70 years old who received an inactivated influenza vaccine. The sequenced sample was PBMCs from blood, obtained less than 30 months after vaccination. The chain couples TRBV7-9 to TRBJ1-4; D possibly corresponds to TRBD1 (5 bases). The CDR3 nucleotides are TGTGCCAGCAGCTCCGTCGGGGCTAGTGAAAAACTGTTTTTT. Its protein is CASSSVGASEKLFF.